The clone carrying this TCR delta chain came up a few times. The antigen is undetermined. These data originate in a study of Vδ1+ human thymocytes. Extracted RNA was reverse transcribed into cDNA. CDR3 amplicons came from multiplex PCR with pooled V-gene forward and constant-region reverse primers. TCRdb applied CATT to the multiplex PCR reads for clone calling. The sample carries around 23,000 delta-chain clones, approximately 7% recorded once. Findings of the study overall: The authors advised highly purified populations and single-cell validation. Thymic TRG and TRD repertoires appeared highly polyclonal. Unlike peripheral blood Vdelta1+ controls, thymic delta-chain sequences included roughly 18% Vdelta2 and few Vdelta3.

V lost 6 bases and J lost 1, with 48 bases in between. The CDR3 loop spans 26 amino acids. The germline CDR1 and CDR2 sequences are TSWWSYY and QGS. The sample was Vdelta1+ gamma-delta thymocytes from the thymus. The sample's subset: FACS-sorted CD3+ TCRalphabeta- TCRVdelta1+ TCRVdelta2- thymocytes. The chain couples TRDV1 to TRDJ1; D gene uncertain. The receptor comes from a girl under three years old who had congenital heart surgery. The CDR3: CALGPRHPPVFGFPPPTGSVTDKLIF. The CDR3 coding sequence is TGTGCTCTTGGACCGCGTCACCCCCCCGTATTTGGTTTTCCCCCTCCAACCGGATCGGTCACCGATAAACTCATCTTT.